Presented here are 29 T cell receptor beta chains from one specimen sequenced in a study of cytomegalovirus exposure and HLA in healthy donors (dated by TCRdb to 2017 to 2019). Library method: the immunoSEQ multiplex PCR assay. A mixture of 60 forward primers for TCR Vbeta segments and 13 reverse primers for TCR Jbeta segments was used in the multiplex PCR. The immuneACCESS repertoire file appears here via TCRdb, limited to in-frame rearrangements. These files lack a portion of the clones; in checked studies, under half of the deficit traces to unresolved V genes, and the cause of the others is not known. The sample table contains some 170,000 clones; only one count was recorded for 80% to 90% of them. The ten top clones hold 6% to 9% of the sample. Sequenced: PBMCs. The receptors come from a woman between 25 and 40 years old in good health and CMV-seropositive.

Regarding this clone: The same CDR3 also results from other DNA sequences found in this sample. The chain has TRBV9 and TRBJ2-6; no clear D. In germline, CDR1 is SGDLS, CDR2 YYNGEE. There are 15 residues in the CDR3. V shed 6 bases and J shed 0 bases, with 10 bases lying between them. CDR3 nucleotide sequence: TGTGCCAGCACGTATAGGAGCTCTGGGGCCAACGTCCTGACTTTC. Its translation: CASTYRSSGANVLTF.

CDR3 protein: CASTHKEGAYGYTF. The CDR3 coding sequence is TGTGCCAGCACCCACAAAGAGGGGGCCTATGGCTACACCTTC. The J gene is TRBJ1-2, the V gene TRBV6-9, with TRBD1 matching 7 bases. V gave up 7 bases and J gave up 4 bases; unmatched junction bases: 9. Germline V gene data show CDR1 as MNHGY and CDR2 as SVAAGI. The CDR3 sequence is 14 residues long.

The V and J genes are TRBV5-1 and TRBJ2-3, with 13 bases identical to TRBD2. The CDR3 loop spans 22 amino acids. Germline V CDR1 and CDR2: SGHRS, YFSETQ. V lost 1 base, J lost 0 bases, and 17 bases stayed unmatched. DNA for the CDR3: TGCGCCAGCAGCTTGAACAGGGATACTAGCGGGGGGGAGCCAACTAGCACAGATACGCAGTATTTT. It translates to CASSLNRDTSGGEPTSTDTQYF.

This sequence joins TRBV7-3 and TRBJ2-3; 10 bases map to TRBD2. The CDR3 sequence is 14 residues long. Per germline, CDR1 SGHTA and CDR2 FQGTGA. The junction had 2 bases not matched to a gene; V was cut back by 5 bases and J by 3 bases. The CDR3 DNA is TGTGCCAGCAGCCCGGGACTAGCGACAGATACGCAGTATTTT. It codes for CASSPGLATDTQYF. The whole variable domain, filled in from reference TRBV7-3 and TRBJ2-3, reads GAGVSQTPSNKVTEKGKYVELRCDPISGHTALYWYRQSLGQGPEFLIYFQGTGAADDSGLPNDRFFAVRPEGSVSTLKIQRTERGDSAVYLCASSPGLATDTQYFGPGTRLTVL.

This sequence joins TRBV4-3 and TRBJ2-4, with D possibly TRBD2 on 5 matching bases. This CDR3 spans 15 amino acids. Trimming cost V 2 bases and J 1 base, with 9 bases left between them. Germline V gene lookup returns CDR1 LGHNA and CDR2 YSLEER. CDR3 DNA sequence: TGCGCCAGCAGCCAATTTGGGGAGGCCAAAAACATTCAGTACTTC. Protein sequence: CASSQFGEAKNIQYF.

This clone has a handful of counts. The rearrangement joins TRBV5-6 to TRBJ2-1; 13 bases are a match to TRBD2. The germline CDR1 and CDR2 sequences are SGHDT and YYEEEE. There are 14 residues in the CDR3. J lost 7 bases, V lost 5 bases, and 3 bases had no gene match. The CDR3 loop reads CASRTSGGINEQFF. The CDR3 coding sequence is TGTGCCAGCAGGACTAGCGGGGGGATTAATGAGCAGTTCTTC. Combining the CDR3 with reference TRBV5-6 and TRBJ2-1 gives the whole variable domain DAGVTQSPTHLIKTRGQQVTLRCSPKSGHDTVSWYQQALGQGPQFIFQYYEEEERQRGNFPDRFSGHQFPNYSSELNVNALLLGDSALYLCASRTSGGINEQFFGPGTRLTVL.

This chain joins TRBV7-9 and TRBJ2-7, with TRBD1 matching over 7 bases. V gave up 5 bases and J gave up 0 bases; unmatched junction bases: 4. Germline CDR1 SEHNR, CDR2 FQNEAQ (reference sequence). This CDR3 comprises 14 residues. CDR3 residues: CASSPQGSSYEQYF. CDR3 nucleotide sequence: TGTGCCAGCAGCCCACAGGGGAGCTCCTACGAGCAGTACTTC.

The gene calls are TRBV10-3 and TRBJ2-1; 9 nucleotides match TRBD2. With 6 bases clipped from V and 3 bases from J, the junction kept 9 bases outside the gene matches. Germline V lookup: CDR1 ENHRY, CDR2 SYGVKD. The CDR3 is 16 amino acids. CDR3: CAIRSAAGGDYNEQFF. CDR3 coding DNA: TGTGCCATCAGATCCGCGGCGGGGGGGGACTACAATGAGCAGTTCTTC.

The chain uses TRBV6-5 and TRBJ2-6, with D unclear. CDR1 is MNHEY and CDR2 is SVGAGI in the germline V gene. The CDR3 has 14 amino acids. Trimming stripped 5 bases from V and 0 bases from J, with 5 bases between. This CDR3 is CASSPSSGANVLTF. CDR3 bases: TGTGCCAGCAGTCCCAGCTCTGGGGCCAACGTCCTGACTTTC.

For the CDR3, the DNA is TGTGCCATCAGTGAACGGCAGGGGGCCGGAAACATTCAGTACTTC. This translates into CAISERQGAGNIQYF. This chain uses TRBV10-3 with TRBJ2-4; 8 bases map to TRBD1. CDR1 is ENHRY and CDR2 is SYGVKD in the germline V gene. V lost 3 bases, J lost 6 bases, and 7 bases stayed unmatched. CDR3 size: 15 residues.

The genes are TRBV5-1 and TRBJ1-1; TRBD1 agrees at 7 bases. The CDR3 extends over 14 amino acids. With 2 bases clipped from V and 6 bases from J, the junction kept 7 bases outside the gene matches. Germline CDR1 and CDR2: SGHRS and YFSETQ. For the CDR3, the DNA is TGCGCCAGCAGCTTAGTTGAGGGGGCGGCTGAAGCTTTCTTT. This translates into CASSLVEGAAEAFF.

The CDR3 sequence is CASSQDLNGPGLSYNEQFF. The DNA of the CDR3 is TGCGCCAGCAGCCAAGATTTAAACGGCCCGGGACTGAGCTACAATGAGCAGTTCTTC. The J gene is TRBJ2-1, the V gene TRBV4-1, with a weak D call TRBD2 (6 bases). CDR3 length equals 19 residues. Germline assignment: CDR1 MGHRA and CDR2 YSYEKL. V was cut by 0 bases and J by 3 bases, with 21 bases left in between.

The chain employs TRBV7-2 and TRBJ1-4; D uncertain. V was pared by 4 bases and J by 0 bases, with 12 bases between. The CDR3 sequence is 16 residues long. Germline V lookup: CDR1 SGHTA, CDR2 FQGNSA. CDR3 DNA: TGTGCCAGCAGCTATTACTCTGTTGCAACTAATGAAAAACTGTTTTTT. Translating gives CASSYYSVATNEKLFF. Filled out from reference TRBV7-2 and TRBJ1-4, the complete variable domain reads GAGVSQSPSNKVTEKGKDVELRCDPISGHTALYWYRQSLGQGLEFLIYFQGNSAPDKSGLPSDRFSAERTGGSVSTLTIQRTQQEDSAVYLCASSYYSVATNEKLFFGSGTQLSVL.

The gene calls are TRBV19 and TRBJ2-1, with 9 bases matching TRBD2. In germline, CDR1 is LNHDA, CDR2 SQIVND (reference sequence). The CDR3 is 12 amino acids. Unmatched junction bases numbered 0, after V lost 6 bases and J lost 6 bases. The DNA of the CDR3 is TGTGCCAGTAGGACTAGCGGCAATGAGCAGTTCTTC. Protein: CASRTSGNEQFF.

V is TRBV15 and J is TRBJ2-7; 10 positions match TRBD2. CDR1 and CDR2 (germline): LNHNV, YYDKDF (reference sequence). The CDR3 has 17 residues. With V trimmed by 0 bases and J by 0 bases, 5 bases remained unmatched. Here the CDR3 DNA reads TGTGCCACCAGCAGAGAGGGTCTAGCGGGGGACTCCTACGAGCAGTACTTC. Translating gives CATSREGLAGDSYEQYF.

The chain has TRBV6-5 and TRBJ2-7; 7 bases are shared with TRBD2. J was trimmed by 0 bases and V by 10 bases; bases with no gene match: 9. The CDR3 contains 14 residues. From germline, CDR1 is MNHEY and CDR2 SVGAGI. The CDR3 region is CATWQGGSSYEQYF. CDR3 DNA sequence: TGTGCCACCTGGCAGGGAGGGAGCTCCTACGAGCAGTACTTC.

This clone was recorded only once. For the CDR3, the DNA is TGTGCCAGCAGTTTCTCAAGAACTAGCGGGGTAGAGCAGTACTTC. Translation gives CASSFSRTSGVEQYF. The V gene is TRBV27, the J gene TRBJ2-7, with 10 positions matching TRBD2. The CDR3 runs 15 residues. Trimming took 3 bases from V and 7 from J; bases not matched to a gene: 9. Germline V gene data show CDR1 as MNHEY and CDR2 as SMNVEV (reference sequence).

This clone was observed a single time. This chain links TRBV4-3 with TRBJ2-2, with D possibly being TRBD2 (5 bases). Deletions cut 5 bases from V and 5 bases from J, with 15 bases between. CDR3 length: 15 amino acids. Germline V gene data show CDR1 as LGHNA and CDR2 as YSLEER. In DNA form, the CDR3 reads TGCGCCAGCAGCAGGGAGCAGTCGAGAACCGGGGAGCTGTTTTTT. This gives the protein CASSREQSRTGELFF.

V gene TRBV28 combines with J gene TRBJ2-3; TRBD2 matches at 9 bases. V lost 3 bases, J lost 4 bases, and 5 bases stayed unmatched. Looked up from germline, CDR1 is MDHEN and CDR2 is SYDVKM. This CDR3 comprises 15 residues. The CDR3 here is CASSLGKRGADTQYF. The CDR3 nucleotides read TGTGCCAGCAGTTTGGGGAAGCGGGGGGCAGATACGCAGTATTTT.

The chain has TRBV7-3 and TRBJ1-2; tentative D call: TRBD1 (6 bases). Germline values: CDR1 SGHTA, CDR2 FQGTGA. V lost 5 bases and J 3 bases, leaving 19 bases between the germline ends. This CDR3 has 16 amino acids. The CDR3 DNA reads as TGTGCCAGCAGCCAAATCCCCCGGGACACGGACTATGGCTACACCTTC. Translating gives CASSQIPRDTDYGYTF. The variable domain in full, with the rest retrieved from reference TRBV7-3 and TRBJ1-2, is GAGVSQTPSNKVTEKGKYVELRCDPISGHTALYWYRQSLGQGPEFLIYFQGTGAADDSGLPNDRFFAVRPEGSVSTLKIQRTERGDSAVYLCASSQIPRDTDYGYTFGSGTRLTVV.

The chain combines TRBV28 with TRBJ1-5; 7 positions match TRBD1. The CDR3 is 15 residues long. Germline assignment: CDR1 MDHEN and CDR2 SYDVKM. J was trimmed by 3 bases and V by 3 bases; bases with no gene match: 5. CDR3 region: CASSFPGQVNQPQHF. CDR3 coding DNA: TGTGCCAGCAGTTTTCCAGGACAGGTCAATCAGCCCCAGCATTTT.

The chain recombines TRBV4-2 with TRBJ2-2; the match to TRBD2 covers 7 bases. The CDR3 extends over 14 amino acids. Looked up from germline, CDR1 is LGHNA and CDR2 is YNFKEQ. With 5 bases clipped from V and 3 bases from J, the junction kept 3 bases outside the gene matches. The CDR3 is CASSALADTGELFF. CDR3 bases: TGTGCCAGCAGCGCTCTAGCGGACACCGGGGAGCTGTTTTTT.

This chain joins TRBV28 and TRBJ1-4; 9 bases agree with TRBD1. Germline V lookup: CDR1 MDHEN, CDR2 SYDVKM. With V trimmed by 4 bases and J by 16 bases, 10 bases remained unmatched. This CDR3 is built from 13 residues. DNA of the CDR3: TGTGCCAGCAGTTACAGGGGGCTTTCGTTCGGGTTTTTT. Translated, it gives CASSYRGLSFGFF.

The CDR3 nucleotides are TGTGCCAGCAGCACAAGGACAGGGGGCGGCTACACCTTC. Residues: CASSTRTGGGYTF. The chain combines TRBV2 with TRBJ1-2; 11 bases align to TRBD1. V shed 6 bases, J shed 8 bases, and the junction held 5 bases outside the gene matches. This CDR3 is 13 amino acids long. Germline V lookup: CDR1 SNHLY, CDR2 FYNNEI.

The chain joins TRBV5-4 to TRBJ1-6, with D uncertain. V lost 2 bases to trimming and J lost 0 bases, with 3 bases between them. Germline-derived CDR1 and CDR2 are SGHNT and YYREEE (reference sequence). CDR3 length: 14 residues. CDR3 in amino acids: CASSLLSYNSPLHF. DNA of the CDR3: TGTGCCAGCAGCTTACTCTCCTATAATTCACCCCTCCACTTT.

V gene TRBV5-1 combines with J gene TRBJ1-6; perhaps TRBD1 as D (5 bases). This CDR3 is 16 amino acids long. Trimming left V 0 bases short and J 1 base short, with 8 bases between. The germline V gene encodes CDR1 SGHRS and CDR2 YFSETQ. CDR3 region: CASSLGQRSYNSPLHF. As DNA, the CDR3 is TGCGCCAGCAGCTTGGGACAGAGGTCCTATAATTCACCCCTCCACTTT.

V and J are TRBV2 and TRBJ1-5; no firm D call. Trimming left V 10 bases short and J 0 bases short, with 19 bases between. The CDR3 has 16 amino acids. Germline values: CDR1 SNHLY, CDR2 FYNNEI. The CDR3 is CATRRTLGASNQPQHF. The CDR3 bases are TGTGCCACCCGGAGAACCCTGGGAGCTAGCAATCAGCCCCAGCATTTT. Full variable domain (remainder filled in from reference TRBV2 and TRBJ1-5): EPEVTQTPSHQVTQMGQEVILRCVPISNHLYFYWYRQILGQKVEFLVSFYNNEISEKSEIFDDQFSVERPDGSNFTLKIRSTKLEDSAMYFCATRRTLGASNQPQHFGDGTRLSIL.

J is TRBJ2-7 and V is TRBV7-9; perhaps TRBD1 as D (6 bases). Trimming removed 4 bases at V and 3 bases at J, with 10 bases between. Germline lookup yields CDR1 SEHNR and CDR2 FQNEAQ (reference sequence). This CDR3 comprises 13 residues. The CDR3 sequence: CASSSGQFYEQYF. CDR3 nucleotide sequence: TGTGCCAGCAGCTCTGGACAGTTCTACGAGCAGTACTTC.

This chain uses TRBV4-3 with TRBJ1-4; no clear D. The V gene lost 0 bases and the J gene lost 10 bases, with 12 bases spanning the gap. This CDR3 is 14 amino acids long. The germline V gene encodes CDR1 LGHNA and CDR2 YSLEER. CDR3 amino acids: CASSQDPVEGKLFF. In DNA form, the CDR3 reads TGCGCCAGCAGCCAAGATCCCGTGGAGGGAAAACTGTTTTTT.